Listed here are 16 T cell receptor beta chains from one sample, sequenced in a study of glioma-infiltrating T cells after dendritic cell vaccination. The table came from immunoSEQ multiplex PCR; TCRdb's copy has only in-frame clones and leaves some out. The sample lists about 32,000 clones, 85% to 95% occurring once. The sample was blood, taken before dendritic cell vaccination. The receptor set was obtained from a human donor with glioblastoma.

This chain links TRBV5-1 with TRBJ2-1; a weak D match, TRBD1 (6 bases). CDR3 length: 14 residues. Trimming cost V 3 bases and J 10 bases, with 17 bases left between them. Looked up from germline, CDR1 is SGHRS and CDR2 is YFSETQ. The chain's CDR3 is CASSSAMGAGEQFF. CDR3 sequence (DNA): TGCGCCAGCAGCTCCGCGATGGGGGCAGGAGAGCAGTTCTTC.

V gene TRBV18 combines with J gene TRBJ1-2, with a tentative D call TRBD1 (6 bases). The CDR3 is 13 residues long. In germline, CDR1 is KGHSH, CDR2 LQKENI. Deletions cut 3 bases from V and 4 bases from J, with 9 bases between. This CDR3 is CASSPKQGYGYTF. The DNA of the CDR3 is TGTGCCAGCTCACCGAAACAGGGCTATGGCTACACCTTC.

This clone was seen just once. The CDR3: CASSLLTSGGAGEQFF. The CDR3 coding sequence is TGTGCCAGCAGCTTATTGACTAGCGGGGGGGCCGGGGAGCAGTTCTTC. The chain recombines TRBV7-6 with TRBJ2-1; 14 bases map to TRBD2. After removal of 2 bases from V and 10 bases from J, the junction contained 7 bases not matched to a gene. There are 16 residues in the CDR3. CDR1 SGHVS and CDR2 FNYEAQ come from the germline V gene.

V and J are TRBV5-1 and TRBJ2-5; no definite D call. The V end was cut by 1 base, the J end by 1 base, with 8 bases between. CDR1 SGHRS and CDR2 YFSETQ come from the germline V gene. This CDR3 spans 14 amino acids. The CDR3 reads CASSLTPGQETQYF. DNA of the CDR3: TGCGCCAGCAGCTTGACTCCCGGCCAAGAGACCCAGTACTTC.

The chain links TRBV5-8 to TRBJ1-1, with a tentative D call TRBD1 (5 bases). V was clipped by 7 bases and J by 7 bases, with 11 bases between them. Germline V CDR1 and CDR2: SGHTS, YDEGEE. This CDR3 has 11 residues. The CDR3 here is CASGAPYEAFF. For the CDR3, the DNA is TGTGCCAGCGGGGCGCCCTATGAAGCTTTCTTT.

This sequence joins TRBV4-1 and TRBJ2-3; 12 nucleotides align to TRBD2. V was pared by 5 bases and J by 6 bases, with 6 bases of the junction left unmatched. The CDR3 spans 15 residues. Germline CDR1 reads MGHRA; CDR2 reads YSYEKL. The CDR3 DNA is TGCGCCAGCAGCGTTCTAGCGGGGGGGCGGGATACGCAGTATTTT. Protein sequence: CASSVLAGGRDTQYF.

The rearrangement joins TRBV11-2 to TRBJ1-1; D ambiguous. Germline V lookup: CDR1 SGHAT, CDR2 FQNNGV. Trimming cost V 6 bases and J 5 bases, with 10 bases left between them. The CDR3 is made up of 12 amino acids. Written as DNA, the CDR3 is TGTGCCAGCAGGGCCCCGGGGACTGAAGCTTTCTTT. It is translated as CASRAPGTEAFF. Looking up the rest from reference TRBV11-2 and TRBJ1-1 gives the full variable domain: EAGVAQSPRYKIIEKRQSVAFWCNPISGHATLYWYQQILGQGPKLLIQFQNNGVVDDSQLPKDRFSAERLKGVDSTLKIQPAKLEDSAVYLCASRAPGTEAFFGQGTRLTVV.

In its sample, this clone was seen a few times. The gene calls are TRBV7-2 and TRBJ2-2; maybe TRBD1 (6 bases). The germline V gene has CDR1 SGHTA and CDR2 FQGNSA. The CDR3 loop spans 15 amino acids. The V end was cut by 4 bases, the J end by 1 base, with 10 bases between. The CDR3 nucleotides are TGTGCCAGCAGCTCCTCGACAGGGAACACCGGGGAGCTGTTTTTT. Its protein product is CASSSSTGNTGELFF. Combining the CDR3 with reference TRBV7-2 and TRBJ2-2 gives the whole variable domain GAGVSQSPSNKVTEKGKDVELRCDPISGHTALYWYRQSLGQGLEFLIYFQGNSAPDKSGLPSDRFSAERTGGSVSTLTIQRTQQEDSAVYLCASSSSTGNTGELFFGEGSRLTVL.

The V gene is TRBV4-1, the J gene TRBJ2-7, with 10 bases matching TRBD2. The germline CDR1 and CDR2 sequences are MGHRA and YSYEKL. V was clipped by 3 bases and J by 2 bases; unmatched bases: 10. The CDR3 runs 17 residues. The CDR3 region has the DNA TGCGCCAGCAGCCACTCTATAGCGGGGGGTGACACCTACGAGCAGTACTTC. The encoded protein is CASSHSIAGGDTYEQYF.

The chain couples TRBV5-4 to TRBJ2-7, with a tentative D call TRBD2 (6 bases). CDR3 length equals 15 residues. Germline V gives CDR1 SGHNT, CDR2 YYREEE (reference sequence). V lost 0 bases and J lost 3, with 13 bases in between. The chain's CDR3 is CASSLASGASYEQYF. CDR3 DNA: TGTGCCAGCAGCTTGGCGTCGGGAGCGAGCTACGAGCAGTACTTC.

This clone was observed a handful of times. V gene TRBV7-9 combines with J gene TRBJ2-3; weak D call: TRBD2 (6 bases). The CDR3 is 16 residues long. Germline V lookup: CDR1 SEHNR, CDR2 FQNEAQ (reference sequence). V gave up 3 bases and J gave up 2 bases, with 15 bases separating them. CDR3 region: CASSFWRRGYTDTQYF. The CDR3 DNA reads TGTGCCAGCAGCTTCTGGAGACGGGGGTACACAGATACGCAGTATTTT.

V gene TRBV5-1 combines with J gene TRBJ2-5; perhaps TRBD1 as D (7 bases). Per germline, CDR1 SGHRS and CDR2 YFSETQ. This CDR3 region has 14 residues. The V end lost 4 bases, the J end lost 5 bases, and 15 bases lay between the germline ends. The CDR3 nucleotides are TGCGCCAGCAGCCACGGGGCAGGGGGGGAGACCCAGTACTTC. Its translation is CASSHGAGGETQYF.

The CDR3 loop is CASTVLGTGDEKLFF. For the CDR3, the DNA is TGTGCCAGTACCGTATTAGGGACAGGGGATGAAAAACTGTTTTTT. This sequence joins TRBV19 and TRBJ1-4; TRBD1 matches 10 bases. Trimming cost V 7 bases and J 6 bases; bases outside gene matches: 8. The CDR3 totals 15 residues. Germline CDR1 reads LNHDA; CDR2 reads SQIVND (reference sequence).

V gene TRBV2 combines with J gene TRBJ1-1; a possible D gene is TRBD1 (5 bases). Trimming left V 3 bases short and J 3 bases short, with 11 bases between. The CDR3 is 14 amino acids. CDR1 SNHLY and CDR2 FYNNEI come from the germline V gene. The CDR3: CASSDIGAYTEAFF. DNA of the CDR3: TGTGCCAGCAGTGACATAGGGGCGTACACTGAAGCTTTCTTT.

V gene TRBV5-4 combines with J gene TRBJ1-3, with 7 bases fitting TRBD1. Germline assignment: CDR1 SGHNT and CDR2 YYREEE (reference sequence). J lost 1 base, V lost 5 bases, and 9 bases had no gene match. This CDR3 comprises 16 residues. CDR3 residues: CASSFPGQKSGNTIYF. CDR3 DNA: TGTGCCAGCAGTTTTCCGGGACAGAAATCTGGAAACACCATATATTTT. Full variable domain (rest looked up from reference TRBV5-4 and TRBJ1-3): ETGVTQSPTHLIKTRGQQVTLRCSSQSGHNTVSWYQQALGQGPQFIFQYYREEENGRGNFPPRFSGLQFPNYSSELNVNALELDDSALYLCASSFPGQKSGNTIYFGEGSWLTVV.

About this clone itself: Other DNA sequences of this sample code for an identical CDR3. This chain links TRBV7-2 with TRBJ1-6; tentatively, D is TRBD1 (5 bases). This CDR3 contains 13 residues. Germline V gene data show CDR1 as SGHTA and CDR2 as FQGNSA. The V gene lost 3 bases and the J gene lost 13 bases, with 13 bases spanning the gap. CDR3 DNA: TGTGCCAGCAGCTTTATGACAGTTTCCCCCCTCCACTTT. Protein sequence: CASSFMTVSPLHF.